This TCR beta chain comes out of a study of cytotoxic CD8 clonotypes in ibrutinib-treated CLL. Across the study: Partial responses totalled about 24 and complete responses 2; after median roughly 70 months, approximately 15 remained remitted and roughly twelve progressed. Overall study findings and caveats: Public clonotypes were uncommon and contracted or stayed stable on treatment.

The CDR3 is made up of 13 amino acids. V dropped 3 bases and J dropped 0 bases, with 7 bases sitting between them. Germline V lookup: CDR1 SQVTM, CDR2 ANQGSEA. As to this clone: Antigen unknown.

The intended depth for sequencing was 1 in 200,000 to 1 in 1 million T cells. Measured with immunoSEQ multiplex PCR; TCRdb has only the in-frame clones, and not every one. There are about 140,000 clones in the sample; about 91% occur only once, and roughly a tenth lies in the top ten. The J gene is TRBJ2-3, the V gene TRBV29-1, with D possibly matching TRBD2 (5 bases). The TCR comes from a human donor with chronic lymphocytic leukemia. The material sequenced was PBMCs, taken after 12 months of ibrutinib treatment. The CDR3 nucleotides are TGCAGCGTTGATGAGCGGAGCACAGATACGCAGTATTTT. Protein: CSVDERSTDTQYF.